This T cell receptor (beta chain) was recovered during a study of beta chain features in type 1 diabetes. Study findings and constraints: People with Type 1 diabetes carried modestly yet significantly shorter TCRB CDR3s in all four CD4+ subsets. Researchers reported that naive, central memory and Treg TCRB repertoires appeared more similar in patients than in healthy donors.

Germline-derived CDR1 and CDR2 are SQVTM and ANQGSEA. The junction had 12 bases not matched to a gene; V was cut back by 6 bases and J by 5 bases. The CDR3 consists of 15 residues. Purities in excess of 95% were seen in all sorted populations. This clone has only a few counts. Its antigen is undetermined. The authors reverse transcribed all of the isolated RNA, so sequencing captured expressed TCRB transcripts. The data were produced by immunoSEQ multiplex PCR, yet TCRdb's version contains in-frame clones alone and is incomplete. Among around 100,000 clones listed, 28% were seen once. The receptor was derived from a young woman with type 1 diabetes. The sequencing sample was made of central memory CD4+ T cells from blood. The chain couples TRBV29-1 to TRBJ2-5; TRBD2 matches 10 bases. The CDR3 here is CSVVTSGLPRETQYF. The CDR3, as DNA: TGCAGCGTGGTGACTAGCGGGCTTCCCAGGGAGACCCAGTACTTC.